The rows below give T cell receptor beta chains drawn from one sample of a study of blood T cell repertoires in COVID-19. TCRdb keeps only in-frame clones here, not all; method: immunoSEQ multiplex PCR. The sample contains some 66,000 clones, around 82% of which appear only once. Sequencing was done on a sample of peripheral blood. The receptors were sampled from a man in his sixties with acute or convalescent COVID-19. Both conserved end residues are trimmed from each CDR3. The D gene is left open where the match is weak.

cdr3_aa	j_call	d_call	v_call
ASSQDVTGRYGYT	TRBJ1-2	TRBD1	TRBV4-3
ASSLGQGAYGYT	TRBJ1-2	TRBD1	TRBV7-2
ASSQGRNTEAF	TRBJ1-1	.	TRBV3-1/TRBV3-2
ASSYEQDTEAF	TRBJ1-1	.	TRBV6-2/TRBV6-3
ASSPGLDSPLH	TRBJ1-6	.	TRBV10-1
ASSELGALSSEAF	TRBJ1-1	.	TRBV25-1
ATSDTLDRDNYGYT	TRBJ1-2	TRBD1	TRBV24-1
ASSQDGTGPETQY	TRBJ2-5	TRBD1	TRBV4-1
ASSLPGAGYGYT	TRBJ1-2	.	TRBV5-4
SVDRGAGYEQY	TRBJ2-7	.	TRBV29-1
ASSTETGAGYT	TRBJ1-2	TRBD1	TRBV5-1
ASSQEAEEGNTIY	TRBJ1-3	.	TRBV4-2
ASSESGREAYGYT	TRBJ1-2	.	TRBV10-2
ATSAGNGYT	TRBJ1-2	.	TRBV24-1
ASQRTLDEKLF	TRBJ1-4	.	TRBV10-1
ASSEAGGPLLSTGELF	TRBJ2-2	TRBD2	TRBV10-1
SASQGNYGYT	TRBJ1-2	.	TRBV20-1
ASSISRTGLNYGYT	TRBJ1-2	TRBD1	TRBV19
ATSRDRTRSGTGELF	TRBJ2-2	TRBD2	TRBV15
ASSLDPAGGYNEQF	TRBJ2-1	TRBD2	TRBV5-1
ASSPRDRVSQETQY	TRBJ2-5	TRBD1	TRBV18
ASSRRQGYQPQH	TRBJ1-5	TRBD1	TRBV19
ASSPGQGGDYEQY	TRBJ2-7	TRBD1	TRBV18
ASSYAGTNTEAF	TRBJ1-1	.	TRBV6-2/TRBV6-3
ASSKGREDYGYT	TRBJ1-2	.	TRBV21-1
ASRTAGLGQPQH	TRBJ1-5	.	TRBV6-5
ASSSGQQTAYYEQY	TRBJ2-7	.	TRBV7-2
ASRGDTLNTEAF	TRBJ1-1	.	TRBV14
ASSEGVQSNSPLH	TRBJ1-6	.	TRBV25-1
ASSIFTGGSAF	TRBJ1-1	TRBD1	TRBV6-2/TRBV6-3
ASKREGGSPLH	TRBJ1-6	.	TRBV2
ASSSSVGANSPLH	TRBJ1-6	.	TRBV6-5
ASRLAQIGQPQH	TRBJ1-5	.	TRBV19
ASSRTIENIQY	TRBJ2-4	.	TRBV4-1
ASSITGDNQPQH	TRBJ1-5	TRBD1	TRBV19
ASSRGLAGGPRETQY	TRBJ2-5	TRBD2	TRBV3-1/TRBV3-2
ASSQVPGTGYT	TRBJ1-2	.	TRBV5-1